A selection of T cell receptor beta chains follows, all from one sample in a study of blood T cell repertoires in COVID-19. Only in-frame clones appear in the TCRdb table, and some are missing; sequencing was by immunoSEQ multiplex PCR. In the table there are approximately 150,000 clones, roughly 84% of which are singletons. The specimen was peripheral blood. Every receptor here comes from a human donor with acute or convalescent COVID-19. The donor label of this sample is uncertain. Both conserved end residues are part of each CDR3. D genes are given only for firm matches. Size is stated for part of the rows, as once, few or many counts, or as a class when the clone is expanded.

v_gene	j_gene	d_gene	abundance	CDR3nt	CDR3aa
TRBV18	TRBJ1-1	-	-	TGTGCCAGCTCACCACTCAGGGTAGAAGGCACTGAAGCTTTCTTT	CASSPLRVEGTEAFF
TRBV30	TRBJ1-1	-	-	TGTGCCTGGAGTGTACGAGGCCCGGCGAGCACTGAAGCTTTCTTT	CAWSVRGPASTEAFF
TRBV30	TRBJ2-1	TRBD2	-	TGTGCCTGGAGTGTTGGGACTAGCGGAATTGGTGAGCAGTTCTTC	CAWSVGTSGIGEQFF
TRBV6-5	TRBJ2-1	-	-	TGTGCCAGCAGGCCGTGGGGAGGTGTGCAGTTCTTC	CASRPWGGVQFF
TRBV5-1	TRBJ1-4	TRBD1	-	TGCGCCAGCAGCTTGGGGGACAGGGTTCCCTCAACTAATGAAAAACTGTTTTTT	CASSLGDRVPSTNEKLFF
TRBV5-8	TRBJ1-4	TRBD1	-	TGTGCCAGCAGCTTCAGGGGGCGGGGTAATGAAAAACTGTTTTTT	CASSFRGRGNEKLFF
TRBV28	TRBJ2-7	-	-	TGTGCCAGCAGTTCACAGGGGGGGGCCTACGAGCAGTACTTC	CASSSQGGAYEQYF
TRBV29-1	TRBJ2-5	-	-	TGCAGCGTTCTTAGCGGATCCGAGACCCAGTACTTC	CSVLSGSETQYF
TRBV7-3	TRBJ2-3	TRBD1	-	TGTGCCAGCAGCCCAAGAACGACAGGGGGAGTCGCAGATACGCAGTATTTT	CASSPRTTGGVADTQYF
TRBV27	TRBJ1-2	-	once	TGTGCCAGCGCTGTCTTAGGGGGGGACAACTATGGCTACACCTTC	CASAVLGGDNYGYTF
TRBV11-1	TRBJ2-3	-	-	TGTGCCAGCAGAACCTCCAGGGGTTCGGATACGCAGTTTTTT	CASRTSRGSDTQFF